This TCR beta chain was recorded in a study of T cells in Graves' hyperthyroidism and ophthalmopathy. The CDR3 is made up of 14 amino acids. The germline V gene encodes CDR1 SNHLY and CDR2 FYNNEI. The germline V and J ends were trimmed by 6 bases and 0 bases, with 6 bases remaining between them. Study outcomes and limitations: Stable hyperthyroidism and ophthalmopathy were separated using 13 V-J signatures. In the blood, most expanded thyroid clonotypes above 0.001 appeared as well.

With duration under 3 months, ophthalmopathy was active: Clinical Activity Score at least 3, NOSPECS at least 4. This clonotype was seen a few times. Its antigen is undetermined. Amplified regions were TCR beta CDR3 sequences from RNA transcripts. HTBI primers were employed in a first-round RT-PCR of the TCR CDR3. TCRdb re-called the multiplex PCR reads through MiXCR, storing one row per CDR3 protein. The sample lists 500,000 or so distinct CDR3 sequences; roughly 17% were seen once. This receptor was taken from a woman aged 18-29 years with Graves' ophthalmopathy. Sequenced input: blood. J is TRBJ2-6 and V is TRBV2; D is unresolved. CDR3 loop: CASRTSSGANVLTF. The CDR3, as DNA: TGTGCCAGCAGGACGAGCTCTGGGGCCAACGTCCTGACTTTC.